This T cell receptor beta chain emerged from a study of T cells in localized non-small cell lung cancer. The study's findings and limits: Only one tumor region went through sequencing, so heterogeneity may still be there. Adjacent lung exhibited a median of 57 among the 100 most abundant tumor clones.

V lost 5 bases and J lost 4, with 17 bases in between. This CDR3 has 15 residues. From germline, CDR1 is SEHNR and CDR2 FQNEAQ (reference sequence). Produced via immunoSEQ multiplex PCR; TCRdb's table is partial and in-frame only. The sample comprises 65,000 or so clones, 80% to 90% of which are singletons, and approximately 4.7% rests with the top ten. With regard to this clone: The antigen is undetermined.

The TCR originated in a man aged 35 to 70 with stage II lung adenocarcinoma. The chain is built from TRBV7-9 and TRBJ1-1, with D perhaps matching TRBD1 (5 bases). Sequenced here: PBMCs, sampled before any cancer treatment. The CDR3 reads CASSRSRAKGTEAFF. DNA of the CDR3: TGTGCCAGCAGCCGCTCCAGGGCCAAGGGCACTGAAGCTTTCTTT.